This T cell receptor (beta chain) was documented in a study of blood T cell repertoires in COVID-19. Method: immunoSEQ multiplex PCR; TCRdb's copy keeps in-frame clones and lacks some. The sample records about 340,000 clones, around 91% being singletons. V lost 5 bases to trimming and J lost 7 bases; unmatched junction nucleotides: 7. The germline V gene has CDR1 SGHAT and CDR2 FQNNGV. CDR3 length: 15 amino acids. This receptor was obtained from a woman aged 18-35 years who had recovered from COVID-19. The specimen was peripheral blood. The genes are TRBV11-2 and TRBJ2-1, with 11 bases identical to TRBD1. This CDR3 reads CASSPGQGAVNEQFF. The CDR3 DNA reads TGTGCCAGCAGCCCCGGACAGGGGGCAGTAAATGAGCAGTTCTTC. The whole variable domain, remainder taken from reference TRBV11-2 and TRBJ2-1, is EAGVAQSPRYKIIEKRQSVAFWCNPISGHATLYWYQQILGQGPKLLIQFQNNGVVDDSQLPKDRFSAERLKGVDSTLKIQPAKLEDSAVYLCASSPGQGAVNEQFFGPGTRLTVL.